Below, 27 T cell receptor beta chains from the same sample are listed, as sequenced in a study of cytotoxic CD8 clonotypes in ibrutinib-treated CLL. Only in-frame clones appear in the TCRdb table, and some are missing; sequencing was by immunoSEQ multiplex PCR. The data show some 150,000 clones, roughly 83% seen once. The source material was PBMCs, sampled after 12 months of ibrutinib treatment. These receptors were taken from a human donor with chronic lymphocytic leukemia.

This clone was observed a few times. The rearrangement joins TRBV2 to TRBJ2-7; D call uncertain. The germline V gene encodes CDR1 SNHLY and CDR2 FYNNEI. The CDR3 sequence is 12 residues long. Trimming removed 8 bases at V and 2 bases at J, with 10 bases between. Here the CDR3 reads CASVPMTYEQYF. In DNA, the CDR3 is TGTGCCAGCGTCCCTATGACCTACGAGCAGTACTTC.

This rearrangement joins TRBV4-1 to TRBJ1-1; no definite D call. Germline-derived CDR1 and CDR2 are MGHRA and YSYEKL. Trimming stripped 4 bases from V and 2 bases from J, with 29 bases between. The length of the CDR3 is 20 residues. CDR3 residues: CASSRDISGLTTTRNTEAFF. The CDR3 coding sequence is TGCGCCAGCAGCCGAGACATATCCGGACTTACGACAACCCGAAACACTGAAGCTTTCTTT.

V and J are TRBV7-3 and TRBJ2-1, with D unresolved. The CDR3 consists of 13 residues. CDR1 SGHTA and CDR2 FQGTGA come from the germline V gene. The V end was cut by 8 bases, the J end by 0 bases, with 8 bases between. The CDR3 is CASGSSSYNEQFF. Written as DNA, the CDR3 is TGTGCCAGCGGGTCAAGCTCCTACAATGAGCAGTTCTTC.

The chain recombines TRBV6-5 with TRBJ1-2, with D uncertain. V dropped 0 bases and J dropped 7 bases, with 6 bases sitting between them. The V gene's germline CDR1 is MNHEY and CDR2 SVGAGI. CDR3 length equals 12 residues. The CDR3 bases are TGTGCCAGCAGTTACTCACACGGTGGCTACACCTTC. Translated: CASSYSHGGYTF.

The chain uses TRBV7-9 and TRBJ2-3; TRBD2 matches 11 bases. Trimming at V came to 4 bases and at J to 0 bases, leaving 9 bases not matched to a gene. The CDR3 runs to 18 residues. In germline, CDR1 is SEHNR, CDR2 FQNEAQ (reference sequence). CDR3 amino acids: CASSSRLTSGISTDTQYF. CDR3 nucleotide sequence: TGTGCCAGCAGCTCCCGGCTGACTAGCGGGATTAGCACAGATACGCAGTATTTT.

This clone has more than one count but fewer than ten. The V call is TRBV6-5, the J call TRBJ1-1; no definite D call. Germline assignment: CDR1 MNHEY and CDR2 SVGAGI. V was shortened by 2 bases and J by 0 bases, with 10 bases between the two germline ends. This CDR3 spans 15 amino acids. Here the CDR3 reads CASSYQQLMNTEAFF. The CDR3 DNA follows: TGTGCCAGCAGTTACCAACAACTCATGAACACTGAAGCTTTCTTT.

This chain links TRBV28 with TRBJ2-1; 9 bases fit TRBD1. Germline values: CDR1 MDHEN, CDR2 SYDVKM. This CDR3 has 15 residues. Trimming took 6 bases from V and 8 from J; bases not matched to a gene: 11. The CDR3 loop is CASRLMGDRVDEQFF. CDR3 in DNA: TGTGCCAGCAGACTTATGGGGGACAGGGTTGATGAGCAGTTCTTC.

This clone occurred once. The chain joins TRBV28 to TRBJ2-1, with 7 positions matching TRBD2. The germline V gene encodes CDR1 MDHEN and CDR2 SYDVKM. Trimming cost V 6 bases and J 6 bases; bases outside gene matches: 11. CDR3 length: 15 amino acids. The CDR3 spells CASRVMAGVFNEQFF. The CDR3, as DNA: TGTGCCAGCAGGGTAATGGCGGGAGTTTTCAATGAGCAGTTCTTC.

The chain joins TRBV7-9 to TRBJ1-2; 7 bases align to TRBD1. Germline-derived CDR1 and CDR2 are SEHNR and FQNEAQ (reference sequence). This CDR3 region has 14 residues. After removal of 2 bases from V and 5 bases from J, the junction contained 5 bases not matched to a gene. CDR3 nucleotides: TGTGCCAGCAGCTTACGGGACAGAGAATATGGCTACACCTTC. It encodes CASSLRDREYGYTF. Looking up the rest from reference TRBV7-9 and TRBJ1-2 gives the full variable domain: DTGVSQNPRHKITKRGQNVTFRCDPISEHNRLYWYRQTLGQGPEFLTYFQNEAQLEKSRLLSDRFSAERPKGSFSTLEIQRTEQGDSAMYLCASSLRDREYGYTFGSGTRLTVV.

V gene TRBV28 combines with J gene TRBJ2-1; a weak D match, TRBD2 (5 bases). Trimming removed 7 bases from V and 4 bases from J, with 11 bases in between. Germline CDR1 reads MDHEN; CDR2 reads SYDVKM. This CDR3 contains 13 residues. The CDR3 bases are TGTGCCAGCAACACACTAGGATACAATGAGCAGTTCTTC. Protein sequence: CASNTLGYNEQFF.

The V gene is TRBV9, the J gene TRBJ2-2, with D perhaps TRBD2 (5 bases). The CDR3 is made up of 14 amino acids. The germline V gene encodes CDR1 SGDLS and CDR2 YYNGEE. V lost 4 bases and J lost 4, with 11 bases in between. CDR3 in amino acids: CASSPGRLTGELFF. The CDR3 coding sequence is TGTGCCAGCAGCCCGGGGAGACTCACCGGGGAGCTGTTTTTT.

The genes are TRBV9 and TRBJ2-7; the match to TRBD1 covers 7 bases. V gave up 7 bases and J gave up 4 bases; unmatched junction bases: 11. The CDR3 extends over 14 amino acids. CDR1 is SGDLS and CDR2 is YYNGEE in the germline V gene. The CDR3 loop is CASGRTGTDYEQYF. The CDR3 DNA reads as TGTGCCAGCGGCCGGACCGGGACAGATTACGAGCAGTACTTC.

The J gene is TRBJ2-3, the V gene TRBV29-1; 10 bases map to TRBD2. Germline CDR1 reads SQVTM; CDR2 reads ANQGSEA. Trimming at V came to 1 base and at J to 0 bases, leaving 13 bases not matched to a gene. This CDR3 has 19 amino acids. The CDR3 DNA sequence: TGCAGCGTTGAAGGGCTAGCGGGAGCAGAGCTCTATAGCACAGATACGCAGTATTTT. Translated: CSVEGLAGAELYSTDTQYF.

This chain uses TRBV10-3 with TRBJ2-2; D is unclear. The CDR3 contains 17 residues. The V gene's germline CDR1 is ENHRY and CDR2 SYGVKD. The ends were cut back, 3 bases at V and 5 bases at J, with 19 bases in the middle. CDR3 coding DNA: TGTGCCATCAGTGACCATGGTATTGGGGTCGGGACCGGGGAGCTGTTTTTT. It encodes CAISDHGIGVGTGELFF.

The genes are TRBV5-6 and TRBJ2-4; TRBD2 matches at 7 bases. With 4 bases clipped from V and 8 bases from J, the junction kept 12 bases outside the gene matches. CDR1 SGHDT and CDR2 YYEEEE come from the germline V gene. The CDR3 is made up of 15 amino acids. CDR3 sequence reads: CASSRGAREVYIQYF. The CDR3 DNA reads TGTGCCAGCAGCCGCGGGGCTCGGGAGGTGTACATTCAGTACTTC. Variable domain in full (rest from reference TRBV5-6 and TRBJ2-4): DAGVTQSPTHLIKTRGQQVTLRCSPKSGHDTVSWYQQALGQGPQFIFQYYEEEERQRGNFPDRFSGHQFPNYSSELNVNALLLGDSALYLCASSRGAREVYIQYFGAGTRLSVL.

The genes are TRBV7-6 and TRBJ2-5; D ambiguous. The germline V and J ends were trimmed by 5 bases and 1 base, with 5 bases remaining between them. CDR1 is SGHVS and CDR2 is FNYEAQ in the germline V gene. The length of the CDR3 is 12 residues. CDR3 region: CASSLPQETQYF. The CDR3 region has the DNA TGTGCCAGCAGCCTCCCCCAAGAGACCCAGTACTTC. The whole variable domain, filled in from reference TRBV7-6 and TRBJ2-5, reads GAGVSQSPRYKVTKRGQDVALRCDPISGHVSLYWYRQALGQGPEFLTYFNYEAQQDKSGLPNDRFSAERPEGSISTLTIQRTEQRDSAMYRCASSLPQETQYFGPGTRLLVL.

J is TRBJ1-3 and V is TRBV5-1; 9 bases are a match to TRBD1. V was pared by 4 bases and J by 2 bases, with 4 bases of the junction left unmatched. CDR1 and CDR2 from the germline V gene are SGHRS and YFSETQ. This CDR3 region has 15 residues. This chain's CDR3 is CASSVGQGTGNTIYF. The DNA for the CDR3 is TGCGCCAGCAGCGTGGGACAGGGAACTGGAAACACCATATATTTT.

Here the CDR3 DNA reads TGTGCCAGCAGCCACGACAGCTACGAGCAGTACTTC. As protein: CASSHDSYEQYF. V usage is TRBV7-9 and J usage is TRBJ2-7; maybe TRBD1 (5 bases). V dropped 5 bases and J dropped 3 bases, with 8 bases sitting between them. Germline V CDR1 and CDR2: SEHNR, FQNEAQ (reference sequence). The CDR3 has 12 amino acids.

The J gene is TRBJ2-2, the V gene TRBV4-3, with D possibly TRBD1 on 5 matching bases. The CDR3 length is 15 residues. Germline loops: CDR1 LGHNA, CDR2 YSLEER. The V gene lost 3 bases and the J gene lost 5 bases, with 13 bases spanning the gap. CDR3 loop: CASSQEERQTGELFF. In DNA form, the CDR3 reads TGCGCCAGCAGCCAGGAAGAACGACAGACCGGGGAGCTGTTTTTT.

This chain links TRBV28 with TRBJ2-4; possible D gene TRBD1, 6 bases. Trimming pared 3 bases from V and 0 bases from J, leaving 18 bases between. Germline V gene lookup returns CDR1 MDHEN and CDR2 SYDVKM. This CDR3 has 18 residues. In nucleotides, the CDR3 is TGTGCCAGCAGTTTTTTCGTCCAGGGGAGTCAAGCCAAAAACATTCAGTACTTC. It specifies CASSFFVQGSQAKNIQYF.

V and J are TRBV10-3 and TRBJ1-5; weak D call: TRBD1 (6 bases). The germline CDR1 and CDR2 sequences are ENHRY and SYGVKD. V was pared by 6 bases and J by 2 bases, with 14 bases between. The CDR3 length is 15 residues. CDR3 region: CAIRAQGFGNQPQHF. CDR3 DNA sequence: TGTGCCATCAGGGCCCAGGGGTTCGGCAATCAGCCCCAGCATTTT.

The V gene is TRBV6-5, the J gene TRBJ2-1; D is possibly TRBD2 (6 bases). The ends were cut back, 6 bases at V and 4 bases at J, with 16 bases in the middle. The length of the CDR3 is 15 residues. Per germline, CDR1 MNHEY and CDR2 SVGAGI. The CDR3 protein is CASRTGTPVYNEQFF. In nucleotides, the CDR3 is TGTGCCAGCAGAACCGGGACTCCAGTGTACAATGAGCAGTTCTTC.

This chain uses TRBV4-3 with TRBJ2-7; perhaps TRBD2 as D (5 bases). Germline assignment: CDR1 LGHNA and CDR2 YSLEER. The CDR3 extends over 17 amino acids. V lost 0 bases to trimming and J lost 2 bases, with 17 bases between them. This CDR3 reads CASSQDIGLAVPYEQYF. CDR3 DNA sequence: TGCGCCAGCAGCCAAGATATTGGGCTAGCTGTTCCCTACGAGCAGTACTTC.

This clone was observed once. V usage is TRBV29-1 and J usage is TRBJ2-5, with D perhaps assigned TRBD1 or TRBD2 (5 bases each). The CDR3 sequence is 13 residues long. V was trimmed by 5 bases and J by 7 bases, leaving 17 bases between them. From germline, CDR1 is SQVTM and CDR2 ANQGSEA. The CDR3: CSVLIRGRGTQYF. The CDR3 coding sequence is TGCAGCGTTCTCATACGGGGACGGGGGACCCAGTACTTC. Full variable domain (missing parts from reference TRBV29-1 and TRBJ2-5): SAVISQKPSRDICQRGTSLTIQCQVDSQVTMMFWYRQQPGQSLTLIATANQGSEATYESGFVIDKFPISRPNLTFSTLTVSNMSPEDSSIYLCSVLIRGRGTQYFGPGTRLLVL.

The chain links TRBV7-2 to TRBJ2-1; D is unresolved. Trimming pared 6 bases from V and 1 base from J, leaving 10 bases between. From germline, CDR1 is SGHTA and CDR2 FQGNSA. The CDR3 sequence is 14 residues long. In nucleotides, the CDR3 is TGTGCCAGCAGTTGGAGTAATTCCTACAATGAGCAGTTCTTC. Translating gives CASSWSNSYNEQFF.

This chain uses TRBV11-3 with TRBJ2-7; TRBD2 matches at 10 bases. Unmatched junction bases numbered 7, after V lost 5 bases and J lost 0 bases. The CDR3 consists of 16 residues. Germline V gives CDR1 SGHNT, CDR2 YENEEA. The chain's CDR3 is CASSARTSGSSYEQYF. CDR3 nucleotide sequence: TGTGCCAGCAGCGCGCGGACTAGCGGAAGCTCCTACGAGCAGTACTTC.

This clone has a handful of counts. The chain carries TRBV2 and TRBJ1-5, with 10 bases aligning to TRBD1. Germline CDR1 is SNHLY and CDR2 is FYNNEI. Unmatched junction bases numbered 1, after V lost 8 bases and J lost 3 bases. The CDR3 contains 13 residues. The CDR3 bases are TGTGCCAGCGGACAGGGGGTCAATCAGCCCCAGCATTTT. It yields the protein CASGQGVNQPQHF.